Presented here are 17 T cell receptor beta chains from one specimen sequenced in a study of blood T cells in healthy people across ages (dated by TCRdb to between 2015 and 2016). Libraries were constructed by 5' RACE. Instrument used: Illumina HiSeq 2500. A second PCR of roughly 7 to 11 cycles was performed with a sample-barcoded 5' primer and a J-beta primer mix. Clones were called with MiXCR by TCRdb after fastp trimmed the public reads at Q25, and only in-frame beta chains were retained. Here each entry gathers all rows of one CDR3 protein and keeps the most common genes and DNA. Here the sample has 600,000 to 850,000 distinct CDR3 sequences; roughly 47% occur a single time. Clones ranked in the top ten supply about 20% of the sample. Sequencing used blood. These receptors originate from an older woman in good health.

The chain joins TRBV20-1 to TRBJ1-2, with 7 nucleotides matching TRBD1. V shed 3 bases, J shed 4 bases, and the junction held 5 bases outside the gene matches. Germline loops: CDR1 DFQATT, CDR2 SNEGSKA (reference sequence). The CDR3 contains 13 residues. CDR3 protein: CSASRTGVYGYTF. The CDR3 DNA reads as TGCAGTGCTAGTCGTACAGGGGTCTATGGCTACACCTTC.

This clonotype has just a few counts. J is TRBJ1-5 and V is TRBV6-4; TRBD1 aligns across 8 bases. The CDR3 is 18 residues long. Germline CDR1 and CDR2: MRHNA and SNTAGT. CDR3 in amino acids: CDSHCYRQGQQPNQPQHF. The CDR3 region has the DNA TGTGACTCCCACTGCTACCGACAGGGGCAACAACCCAATCAGCCCCAGCATTTT.

The chain links TRBV7-8 to TRBJ2-5; weak D call: TRBD2 (6 bases). CDR3 length: 18 amino acids. CDR1 and CDR2 from the germline V gene are SGHVS and FQNEAQ. V was shortened by 4 bases and J by 5 bases, with 26 bases between the two germline ends. Here the CDR3 DNA reads TGTGCCAGCAGCTCATCGGTCGGGGGTTCCGTTGAGTGGGAGACCCAGTACTTC. Its translation: CASSSSVGGSVEWETQYF.

This clonotype was seen a handful of times. This sequence joins TRBV2 and TRBJ2-1, with D maybe TRBD2 (5 bases). V was shortened by 8 bases and J by 3 bases, with 14 bases between the two germline ends. In germline, CDR1 is SNHLY, CDR2 FYNNEI. CDR3 length: 14 amino acids. CDR3 sequence (DNA): TGTGCCAGCGGATTGACGGACTTCTACAATGAGCAGTTCTTC. Residues: CASGLTDFYNEQFF.

This chain uses TRBV5-1 with TRBJ2-3; 7 bases match TRBD1. Germline V gene sequence: CDR1 SGHRS, CDR2 YFSETQ. The CDR3 is 16 amino acids. With 1 base clipped from V and 2 bases from J, the junction kept 7 bases outside the gene matches. Here the CDR3 reads CASSLRTGGVTDTQYF. CDR3 nucleotide sequence: TGCGCCAGCAGCTTGAGGACAGGAGGAGTCACAGATACGCAGTATTTT.

The genes are TRBV12-3 or TRBV12-4 and TRBJ2-5; TRBD1 is a possible D gene (6 bases). V was pared by 4 bases and J by 2 bases, with 20 bases between. This CDR3 spans 17 amino acids. The CDR3 is CASSSITGKWGQETQYF. CDR3 nucleotide sequence: TGTGCCAGCAGTTCTATTACAGGGAAGTGGGGGCAAGAGACCCAGTACTTC.

The V gene is TRBV7-9, the J gene TRBJ1-6, with 9 bases aligning to TRBD1. The CDR3 loop spans 14 amino acids. V lost 5 bases to trimming and J lost 9 bases; unmatched junction nucleotides: 5. Germline V gene data show CDR1 as SEHNR and CDR2 as FQNEAQ (reference sequence). The CDR3 protein is CASSPGQGGSPLHF. CDR3 nucleotide sequence: TGTGCCAGCAGCCCGGGACAGGGAGGTTCACCCCTCCACTTT.

This clonotype has only a few counts. The chain combines TRBV2 with TRBJ2-3, with 12 bases that match TRBD2. The V and J ends lost 6 bases and 2 bases, in that order; junction bases with no gene match: 12. The CDR3 is 18 residues long. Germline-derived CDR1 and CDR2 are SNHLY and FYNNEI. Here the CDR3 DNA reads TGTGCCAGCAGGGAATGGACTAGCGGGGACTCTTACACAGATACGCAGTATTTT. This sequence encodes CASREWTSGDSYTDTQYF. Supplemented by reference TRBV2 and TRBJ2-3, the full variable domain reads EPEVTQTPSHQVTQMGQEVILRCVPISNHLYFYWYRQILGQKVEFLVSFYNNEISEKSEIFDDQFSVERPDGSNFTLKIRSTKLEDSAMYFCASREWTSGDSYTDTQYFGPGTRLTVL.

This clonotype was seen a few times. The chain combines TRBV20-1 with TRBJ1-1; a possible D gene is TRBD1 (6 bases). The germline V gene has CDR1 DFQATT and CDR2 SNEGSKA (reference sequence). This CDR3 has 12 residues. The CDR3 here is CSFTGLHTEAFF. Written as DNA, the CDR3 is TGCAGCTTTACAGGGCTACACACTGAAGCTTTCTTT.

The rearrangement links TRBV20-1 to TRBJ2-1, with TRBD2 matching 7 bases. V dropped 1 base and J dropped 7; count of bases not matched to a gene: 1. The CDR3 has 12 amino acids. Germline values: CDR1 DFQATT, CDR2 SNEGSKA (reference sequence). The CDR3 is CSARGGGNEQFF. The CDR3 coding sequence is TGCAGTGCTAGAGGGGGGGGAAATGAGCAGTTCTTC.

V usage is TRBV7-2 and J usage is TRBJ2-7; 9 bases map to TRBD1. The CDR3 is made up of 15 amino acids. CDR1 is SGHTA and CDR2 is FQGNSA in the germline V gene. The V gene end was trimmed by 3 bases and the J gene end by 3 bases; junction bases not matched to a gene: 6. The CDR3 sequence is CASSFRDRANYEQYF. Written as DNA, the CDR3 is TGTGCCAGCAGCTTTAGGGACAGGGCAAACTACGAGCAGTACTTC. Based on the CDR3 plus reference TRBV7-2 and TRBJ2-7, the full variable domain is GAGVSQSPSNKVTEKGKDVELRCDPISGHTALYWYRQSLGQGLEFLIYFQGNSAPDKSGLPSDRFSAERTGGSVSTLTIQRTQQEDSAVYLCASSFRDRANYEQYFGPGTRLTVT.

As regards this clonotype: A much larger clone differs from this one at a single base, so this may be a read error. The CDR3 DNA reads TGTGCCAGCAGCGTAGGACAGGGTAGTTCACCCCTCCACTTT. Its translation: CASSVGQGSSPLHF. The genes are TRBV7-6 and TRBJ1-6, with 8 bases matching TRBD1. V was clipped by 5 bases and J by 9 bases; unmatched bases: 6. The CDR3 consists of 14 residues. Looked up from germline, CDR1 is SGHVS and CDR2 is FNYEAQ.

The chain recombines TRBV18 with TRBJ1-4, with unresolved D. The CDR3 covers 14 residues. Germline V gene lookup returns CDR1 KGHSH and CDR2 LQKENI. V dropped 0 bases and J dropped 4 bases, with 6 bases sitting between them. The CDR3 reads CASSPPSVNEKLFF. As DNA, the CDR3 is TGTGCCAGCTCACCACCGTCAGTTAATGAAAAACTGTTTTTT.

The genes are TRBV20-1 and TRBJ2-7, with D perhaps TRBD2 (5 bases). Deletions cut 1 base from V and 0 bases from J, with 13 bases between. CDR1 is DFQATT, CDR2 SNEGSKA, per germline (reference sequence). CDR3 size: 15 residues. The CDR3 coding sequence is TGCAGTGCTAGAGTGGGCGGACTTCCCTCCTACGAGCAGTACTTC. Translation gives CSARVGGLPSYEQYF.

The rearrangement links TRBV11-3 to TRBJ2-1, with 9 nucleotides matching TRBD1. The J call may be incorrect, as the DNA end agrees better with TRBJ2-7. Germline V gene lookup returns CDR1 SGHNT and CDR2 YENEEA. This CDR3 spans 15 amino acids. In DNA form, the CDR3 reads TGTGCCAGCAGCTCGACGGGACAGGGTAGGAATGAGCAGTACTTC. This encodes CASSSTGQGRNEQYF.

This clonotype is a singleton in its sample. The rearrangement uses TRBV12-5 and TRBJ2-3, with D unresolved. The V gene's germline CDR1 is LGHNT and CDR2 FRNRAP. V was trimmed by 1 base and J by 2 bases, leaving 7 bases between them. CDR3 length: 14 amino acids. CDR3 coding DNA: TGTGCTAGTGGTTTGGGACCGAACACAGATACGCAGTATTTT. It specifies CASGLGPNTDTQYF.

Concerning this clonotype: One end of the junction does not line up with germline, which may come from a read error. The rearrangement uses TRBV6-5 and TRBJ2-4; a possible D gene is TRBD2 (7 bases). CDR1 MNHEY and CDR2 SVGAGI come from the germline V gene. The CDR3 has 15 residues. The CDR3 here is CTSSVGGVGKNIQYF. The CDR3 bases are TGTACCAGCAGTGTAGGGGGGGTCGGCAAAAACATTCAGTACTTC.